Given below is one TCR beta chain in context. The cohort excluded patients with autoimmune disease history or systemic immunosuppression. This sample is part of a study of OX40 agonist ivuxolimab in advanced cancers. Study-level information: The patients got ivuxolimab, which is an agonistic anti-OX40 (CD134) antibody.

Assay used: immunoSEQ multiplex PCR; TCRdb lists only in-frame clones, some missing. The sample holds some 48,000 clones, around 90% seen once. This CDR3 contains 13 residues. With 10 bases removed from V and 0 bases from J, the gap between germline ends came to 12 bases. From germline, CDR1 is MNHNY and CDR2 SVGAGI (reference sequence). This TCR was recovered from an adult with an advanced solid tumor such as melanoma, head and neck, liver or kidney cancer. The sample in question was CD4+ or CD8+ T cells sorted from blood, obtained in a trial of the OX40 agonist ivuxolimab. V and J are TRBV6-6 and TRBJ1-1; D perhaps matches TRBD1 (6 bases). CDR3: CATGAGVNTEAFF. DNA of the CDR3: TGTGCCACCGGGGCAGGGGTGAACACTGAAGCTTTCTTT.